This passage covers 25 T cell receptor beta chains from one sample sequenced in a study of molecular identifiers for immune sequencing clone quantification. TCRdb used MiXCR to reprocess the PCR reads, holding one entry per CDR3 protein. This sample has about 510,000 distinct CDR3 sequences; around a fifth occur once, and the top ten carry approximately 0.8%. Sample: naive CD8+ T cells from blood, with Jurkat cell RNA spiked in. Subset: FACS-sorted CD8+CD4-CCR7+CD45RA+ naive T cells. Source of these receptors: a human donor in good health. Some libraries in this study had Jurkat cell RNA spiked in.

This clonotype was seen many times. The genes are TRBV6-5 and TRBJ1-4; tentative D call: TRBD1 (6 bases). CDR1 and CDR2 (germline): MNHEY, SVGAGI. The CDR3 spans 16 residues. The V end lost 6 bases, the J end lost 7 bases, and 21 bases lay between the germline ends. In DNA, the CDR3 is TGTGCCAGCAGCAAACTACGTATACAGGGCATTGAAAAACTGTTTTTT. This encodes CASSKLRIQGIEKLFF.

The chain recombines TRBV29-1 with TRBJ2-7; maybe TRBD2 (5 bases). CDR3 length: 12 residues. Trimming took 7 bases from V and 2 from J, leaving 12 bases between them. The germline V gene has CDR1 SQVTM and CDR2 ANQGSEA. The CDR3 DNA follows: TGCAGCGCCCTAAGCGGTACCTACGAGCAGTACTTC. It is translated as CSALSGTYEQYF.

This clonotype has more than one count but fewer than ten. The chain recombines TRBV19 with TRBJ1-6; possible D gene TRBD1, 6 bases. The germline V gene encodes CDR1 LNHDA and CDR2 SQIVND (reference sequence). Trimming stripped 3 bases from V and 10 bases from J, with 19 bases between. The CDR3 extends over 16 amino acids. The CDR3: CASSIGSRGISSPLHF. As DNA, the CDR3 is TGTGCCAGTAGTATCGGATCCAGGGGAATATCGTCACCCCTCCACTTT.

A note on this clonotype: Possible read error: a much larger clone is one base away. The chain employs TRBV7-9 and TRBJ1-4; D remains unclear. Deletions cut 5 bases from V and 10 bases from J, with 20 bases between. CDR1 is SEHNR and CDR2 is FQNEAQ in the germline V gene (reference sequence). The CDR3 length is 15 residues. CDR3 in amino acids: CASSKGRDVEGKLFF. CDR3 in DNA: TGTGCCAGCAGCAAAGGCCGGGATGTTGAAGGAAAACTGTTTTTT.

In this sample, this clonotype turned up many times. This sequence joins TRBV12-3 or TRBV12-4 and TRBJ2-3, with 9 bases identical to TRBD2. J gave up 3 bases and V 3 bases, and 13 bases lay outside the gene matches. CDR3 length: 18 amino acids. Here the CDR3 DNA reads TGTGCCAGCAGTTTTACGGCGGGGGGGCCATCAGAGACAGATACGCAGTATTTT. Translation: CASSFTAGGPSETDTQYF.

Turning to this clonotype: Since a much larger clone is just one base distant, this may be a read error. This sequence joins TRBV6-6 and TRBJ1-1, with unresolved D. This CDR3 contains 12 residues. Germline assignment: CDR1 MNHNY and CDR2 SVGAGI (reference sequence). CDR3: CVSTHQITEAFF. The CDR3 bases are TGTGTCAGCACCCACCAGATCACTGAAGCTTTCTTT.

This clonotype was observed many times. The chain uses TRBV2 and TRBJ2-7, with D unclear. Germline assignment: CDR1 SNHLY and CDR2 FYNNEI. V was cut by 2 bases and J by 1 base, with 9 bases left in between. The CDR3 spans 14 residues. DNA for the CDR3: TGTGCCAGCAGTGAAAGTCGGGCGTCCTACGAGCAGTACTTC. Protein: CASSESRASYEQYF.

At least ten counts were recorded for this clonotype. The V gene is TRBV6-6, the J gene TRBJ1-5; D is undetermined. Germline CDR1 is MNHNY and CDR2 is SVGAGI (reference sequence). The V end was cut by 7 bases, the J end by 0 bases, with 7 bases between. CDR3 size: 13 residues. CDR3 region: CASNSNSNQPQHF. CDR3 coding DNA: TGTGCCAGCAATTCAAATAGCAATCAGCCCCAGCATTTT.

Many counts were recorded for this clonotype. J is TRBJ1-5 and V is TRBV4-2; weak D call: TRBD1 (6 bases). The CDR3 contains 15 residues. V lost 1 base and J lost 0, with 7 bases in between. In germline, CDR1 is LGHNA, CDR2 YNFKEQ. The CDR3 nucleotides read TGTGCCAGCAGCCAAGGGGACACTAGCAATCAGCCCCAGCATTTT. Residues: CASSQGDTSNQPQHF.

This clonotype appeared a few times. CDR3 in DNA: TGTGCCAGCAGCCCGGGGCCGGGGGTCGTGGACCAGCCCCAGCATTTT. Its translation: CASSPGPGVVDQPQHF. This chain joins TRBV7-9 and TRBJ1-5, with D possibly being TRBD1 (5 bases). Germline lookup yields CDR1 SEHNR and CDR2 FQNEAQ (reference sequence). V lost 5 bases and J lost 7, with 21 bases in between. The CDR3 runs 16 residues.

This clonotype was picked up many times. The genes are TRBV4-3 and TRBJ2-7; D tentatively fits TRBD1 or TRBD2 (5 bases each). CDR3 length equals 14 residues. Between the trimmed V and J ends, which lost 4 bases and 7 bases, there was a span of 17 bases. The germline V gene encodes CDR1 LGHNA and CDR2 YSLEER. The CDR3 coding sequence is TGCGCCAGCAGCCCCCGGGACGGGGTTCGGGAGCAGTACTTC. This encodes CASSPRDGVREQYF.

The sample holds a few counts of this clonotype. The chain combines TRBV6-2 or TRBV6-3 with TRBJ2-3, with TRBD2 matching over 13 bases. CDR1 and CDR2 from the germline V gene are MNHEY and SVGEGT. The ends lost 4 bases at V and 2 bases at J; junction bases unmatched: 15. The CDR3 length is 20 residues. CDR3 DNA: TGTGCCAGCAGTTTTTCCCCCGAGACGACTAGCGGGGGGACCACAGATACGCAGTATTTT. Encoded protein: CASSFSPETTSGGTTDTQYF.

This sequence joins TRBV27 and TRBJ2-7; D is unclear. The CDR3 has 16 amino acids. Looked up from germline, CDR1 is MNHEY and CDR2 is SMNVEV (reference sequence). Between the trimmed V and J ends, which lost 0 bases and 2 bases, there was a span of 14 bases. CDR3 DNA sequence: TGTGCCAGCAGTTTATCCCGGGTCGCCACGGCCTACGAGCAGTACTTC. Its protein is CASSLSRVATAYEQYF.

The chain carries TRBV5-4 and TRBJ1-4; D might be TRBD1 (5 bases). With 5 bases removed from V and 2 bases from J, the gap between germline ends came to 7 bases. The germline V gene encodes CDR1 SGHNT and CDR2 YYREEE (reference sequence). The CDR3 length is 13 residues. The CDR3 region has the DNA TGTGCCAGCAGGGACACGACTAATGAAAAACTGTTTTTT. It is translated as CASRDTTNEKLFF.

This clonotype occurred many times. CDR3 amino acids: CASSPFTGQGTHEQYF. The CDR3 DNA sequence: TGTGCCAGCAGTCCTTTCACGGGACAGGGGACCCACGAGCAGTACTTC. The J gene is TRBJ2-7, the V gene TRBV27; 10 bases line up with TRBD1. CDR3 length equals 16 residues. Unmatched junction bases numbered 12, after V lost 5 bases and J lost 5 bases. Germline CDR1 and CDR2: MNHEY and SMNVEV (reference sequence).

A note on this clonotype: A much bigger clone sits one base away, suggesting this may be a read error. V gene TRBV7-9 combines with J gene TRBJ2-7, with 9 positions matching TRBD2. The CDR3 has 15 amino acids. J was trimmed by 6 bases and V by 3 bases; bases with no gene match: 9. Germline CDR1 reads SEHNR; CDR2 reads FQNEAQ (reference sequence). This CDR3 reads CASSFGFSGSCEQYF. The CDR3 region has the DNA TGTGCCAGCAGCTTCGGATTTAGCGGGAGCTGCGAGCAGTACTTC.

Ten or more counts support this clonotype. This sequence joins TRBV7-9 and TRBJ2-3; a weak D match, TRBD1 (5 bases). This CDR3 has 14 amino acids. Trimming stripped 5 bases from V and 4 bases from J, with 13 bases between. Germline values: CDR1 SEHNR, CDR2 FQNEAQ (reference sequence). The CDR3 region is CASSLYRSADTQYF. CDR3 in DNA: TGTGCCAGCAGCCTTTACAGGTCGGCAGATACGCAGTATTTT.

This clonotype appeared a few times. V gene TRBV4-3 combines with J gene TRBJ2-7; D is undetermined. V shed 0 bases and J shed 1 base, with 7 bases lying between them. The CDR3 totals 14 residues. Germline CDR1 reads LGHNA; CDR2 reads YSLEER. The CDR3 bases are TGCGCCAGCAGCCAAGAAAGACTTTCCTACGAGCAGTACTTC. Translating it yields CASSQERLSYEQYF.

Remarks on this clonotype: A read error is possible here, since a much larger clone lies one base away. This chain links TRBV7-9 with TRBJ1-1; D gene uncertain. The CDR3 loop spans 16 amino acids. From germline, CDR1 is SEHNR and CDR2 FQNEAQ (reference sequence). DNA of the CDR3: TGTGCCAGCAACTTAACCTACTCCAGGCAAAACACTGAAGCTTTCTTT. It yields the protein CASNLTYSRQNTEAFF.

To note about this clonotype: Being one base from a much bigger clone, this may be a read error. The rearrangement joins TRBV6-1 to TRBJ2-3, with 8 nucleotides matching TRBD2. CDR1 and CDR2 (germline): MNHNS, SASEGT. V lost 0 bases and J lost 7; bases outside the gene matches: 6. The CDR3 runs to 15 residues. CDR3 region: CASSEARGGLYTQYF. CDR3 coding DNA: TGTGCCAGCAGTGAAGCCCGGGGGGGGTTGTATACGCAGTATTTT.

V gene TRBV27 combines with J gene TRBJ2-1, with 9 positions matching TRBD1. Per germline, CDR1 MNHEY and CDR2 SMNVEV (reference sequence). With V trimmed by 3 bases and J by 6 bases, 9 bases remained unmatched. This CDR3 region has 16 residues. This chain's CDR3 is CASSLSRDRALNEQFF. In DNA, the CDR3 is TGTGCCAGCAGTTTGTCGAGGGACAGGGCCCTCAATGAGCAGTTCTTC.

This clonotype was recorded a few times. The rearrangement uses TRBV11-3 and TRBJ2-7, with D hard to call. The CDR3 contains 15 residues. Germline V CDR1 and CDR2: SGHNT, YENEEA. Trimming left V 0 bases short and J 0 bases short, with 9 bases between. Written as DNA, the CDR3 is TGTGCCAGCAGCTTAGACTCCAAATCCTCCTACGAGCAGTACTTC. Translation gives CASSLDSKSSYEQYF.

This clonotype was observed many times. The V call is TRBV15, the J call TRBJ2-6; 8 nucleotides match TRBD1. With V trimmed by 3 bases and J by 1 base, 5 bases remained unmatched. The CDR3 runs 17 residues. Germline CDR1 is LNHNV and CDR2 is YYDKDF (reference sequence). The CDR3 bases are TGTGCCACCAGCAGCGACAGGGGCCAATCTGGGGCCAACGTCCTGACTTTC. Translated, it gives CATSSDRGQSGANVLTF. Full variable domain (rest looked up from reference TRBV15 and TRBJ2-6): DAMVIQNPRYQVTQFGKPVTLSCSQTLNHNVMYWYQQKSSQAPKLLFHYYDKDFNNEADTPDNFQSRRPNTSFCFLDIRSPGLGDTAMYLCATSSDRGQSGANVLTFGAGSRLTVL.

This CDR3 is CASSHRVDRGGEQYF. The CDR3 DNA follows: TGCGCCAGCAGCCACCGGGTGGACAGGGGGGGCGAGCAGTACTTC. The rearrangement joins TRBV4-1 to TRBJ2-7; 10 bases line up with TRBD1. Germline values: CDR1 MGHRA, CDR2 YSYEKL. The CDR3 is 15 amino acids. The ends lost 3 bases at V and 6 bases at J; junction bases unmatched: 8.

This clonotype turned up a few times. The V gene is TRBV9, the J gene TRBJ2-5; 8 bases fit TRBD2. Looked up from germline, CDR1 is SGDLS and CDR2 is YYNGEE. After removal of 6 bases from V and 2 bases from J, the junction contained 15 bases not matched to a gene. The CDR3 runs 17 residues. This CDR3 reads CASTAGRGGFVQETQYF. The CDR3 nucleotides read TGTGCCAGCACCGCAGGTCGGGGGGGCTTTGTTCAAGAGACCCAGTACTTC.